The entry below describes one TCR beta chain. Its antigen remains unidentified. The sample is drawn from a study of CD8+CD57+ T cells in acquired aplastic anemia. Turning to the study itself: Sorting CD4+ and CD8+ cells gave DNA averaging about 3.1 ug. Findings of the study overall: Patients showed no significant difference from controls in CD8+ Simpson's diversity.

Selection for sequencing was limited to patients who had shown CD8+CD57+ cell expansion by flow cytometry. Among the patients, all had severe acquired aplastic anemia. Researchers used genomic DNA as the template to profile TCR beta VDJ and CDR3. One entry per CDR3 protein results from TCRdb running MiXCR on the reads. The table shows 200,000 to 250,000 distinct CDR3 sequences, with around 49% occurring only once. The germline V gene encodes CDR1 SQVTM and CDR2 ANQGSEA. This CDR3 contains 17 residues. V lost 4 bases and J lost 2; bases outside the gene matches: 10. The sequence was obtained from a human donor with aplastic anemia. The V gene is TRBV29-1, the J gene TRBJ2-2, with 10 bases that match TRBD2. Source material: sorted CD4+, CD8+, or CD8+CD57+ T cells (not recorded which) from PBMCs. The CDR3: CSVVVERGGGNTGELFF. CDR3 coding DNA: TGCAGCGTTGTGGTGGAGCGGGGGGGGGGAAACACCGGGGAGCTGTTTTTT.